A selection of T cell receptor beta chains follows, all from one sample in a study of T cell responses to AZD1222 COVID-19 vaccine. Assay used: immunoSEQ multiplex PCR; TCRdb lists only in-frame clones, some missing. The sample has about 190,000 clones; roughly 92% are singletons. The sequencing used peripheral blood, collected on day 0 of AZD1222 vaccination. The receptors derive from an adult in good health. CDR3s include the opening cysteine and the closing phenylalanine or tryptophan. A D gene is named only where the DNA matches it firmly. Clone size, where shown, is once, few, many, or a class for clones that have expanded.

V	D	size	J	DNA	CDR3
TRBV19	TRBD1	.	TRBJ2-2	TGTGCCAGTAGTAAGGGACAGGTAGCCCCGAGCACCGGGGAGCTGTTTTTT	CASSKGQVAPSTGELFF
TRBV9	TRBD1	.	TRBJ1-5	TGTGCCAGCAGCGTGTATGACAGGGGTCAGCCCCAGCATTTT	CASSVYDRGQPQHF
TRBV9	TRBD2	.	TRBJ2-5	TGTGCCAGCAGCGTAGCTCACGGTGGCGGGGGAATGTACCAAGAGACCCAGTACTTC	CASSVAHGGGGMYQETQYF
TRBV9	.	.	TRBJ1-6	TGTGCCAGCAGCGTAGGGGACATCGGAAGGACTTCACCCCTCCACTTT	CASSVGDIGRTSPLHF
TRBV15	.	.	TRBJ1-1	TGTGCCACCAGCAGAGATCGAGGGAGCACTGAAGCTTTCTTT	CATSRDRGSTEAFF
TRBV11-2	TRBD1	.	TRBJ1-4	TGTGCCAGCAGCTTTTTCAGGGGGCGCGACGAAAAACTGTTTTTT	CASSFFRGRDEKLFF
TRBV19	.	.	TRBJ2-7	TGTGCCAGTAGTATACAGGGGTCCTACGAGCAGTACTTC	CASSIQGSYEQYF
TRBV7-8	.	few	TRBJ1-2	TGTGCCAGCAGCTTAGGATCCGGAGCTAACTATGGCTACACCTTC	CASSLGSGANYGYTF
TRBV20-1	.	.	TRBJ1-1	TGCAGTGCTAGTCGAGATATGAACACTGAAGCTTTCTTT	CSASRDMNTEAFF
TRBV9	TRBD1	.	TRBJ2-5	TGTGCCAGCAGCACGACAGGGGGCATCGGGGAGACCCAGTACTTC	CASSTTGGIGETQYF
TRBV5-4	.	.	TRBJ1-2	TGTGCCAGCAGCTTGCTCACGGCAGCTTCCTATGGCTACACCTTC	CASSLLTAASYGYTF
TRBV9	.	many	TRBJ1-2	TGTGCCAGCAGCGTAGGTAGGGCGGAGGTCAGTTATGGCTACACCTTC	CASSVGRAEVSYGYTF
TRBV7-2	.	once	TRBJ2-3	TGTGCCAGCAGCTTAGTTGGTTTGCCAGATACGCAGTATTTT	CASSLVGLPDTQYF
TRBV11-3	.	.	TRBJ1-2	TGTGCCAGCAGCCTCGGGTCTTATGGCTACACCTTC	CASSLGSYGYTF
TRBV3-1/TRBV3-2	TRBD2	.	TRBJ2-1	TGTGCCAGCAGCCAAGATCAGGGGACTAGCGGGGGGGCCTATGAGCAGTTCTTC	CASSQDQGTSGGAYEQFF
TRBV1	.	once	TRBJ1-2	TGCACCAGCAGCCGACACGGGCGAGGTGATCGCTACACCTTC	CTSSRHGRGDRYTF
TRBV6-6	.	.	TRBJ1-1	TGTGCCAGCAGCTCCTACACTGAAGCTTTCTTT	CASSSYTEAFF
TRBV2	TRBD2	few	TRBJ2-3	TGTGCCAGCAGTGAAAGGGGGGGACTAGCGGGAGATACGCAGTATTTT	CASSERGGLAGDTQYF
TRBV6-2/TRBV6-3	.	.	TRBJ1-4	TGTGCCAGCAGTTACCGGCGGGCAGGGGAAAAACTGTTTTTT	CASSYRRAGEKLFF
TRBV5-5	.	.	TRBJ1-3	TGTGCCAGCAGCTTTCAGGCGCTTCGAGGAAACACCATATATTTT	CASSFQALRGNTIYF
TRBV15	.	.	TRBJ1-3	TGTGCCACCAGCAGTCTAGGGGGGTTCTCTGGAAACACCATATATTTT	CATSSLGGFSGNTIYF
TRBV3-1/TRBV3-2	.	.	TRBJ2-1	TGTGCCAGCAGCCAATCGGACTGGTACAATGAGCAGTTCTTC	CASSQSDWYNEQFF
TRBV6-5	.	once	TRBJ1-2	TGTGCCAGCGGATCTGGGGATTTAAAGTTTGGCTACACCTTC	CASGSGDLKFGYTF
TRBV2	TRBD1	.	TRBJ1-1	TGTGCCAGCAGAAGACAGGGGATAGGTTCTGAAGCTTTCTTT	CASRRQGIGSEAFF
TRBV6-6	.	.	TRBJ2-7	TGTGCCAGCGCGATCCGGGCCTCGGGCCACGAGCAGTACTTC	CASAIRASGHEQYF
TRBV7-9	.	.	TRBJ1-2	TGTGCCAGCAGCTCCCTTCTCGACAGGAACTATGGCTACACCTTC	CASSSLLDRNYGYTF
TRBV7-9	.	.	TRBJ2-1	TGTGCCAGCAGCTTCGGCCTAACCTCCTACAATGAGCAGTTCTTC	CASSFGLTSYNEQFF
TRBV28	.	.	TRBJ2-7	TGTGCCAGCAGTTTACCCCCAAGATGGGGCAGGGAAGCCTACGAGCAGTACTTC	CASSLPPRWGREAYEQYF
TRBV5-1	TRBD1	.	TRBJ1-1	TGCGCCAGCAGCGTGGCCCCAGGGGGCGGTTGGGCTTTCTTT	CASSVAPGGGWAFF
TRBV7-2	.	.	TRBJ2-2	TGTGCCAGCAGCTTGGGTAGGAGGACCGGGGAGCTGTTTTTT	CASSLGRRTGELFF
TRBV4-2	.	.	TRBJ1-5	TGTGCCAGCAGCCAAGGGAGGACGATATGGGGGAATAGCAATCAGCCCCAGCATTTT	CASSQGRTIWGNSNQPQHF
TRBV30	TRBD1	.	TRBJ1-5	TGTGCCTGGAACCCCAGGGGGTACTGGAGCAATCAGCCCCAGCATTTT	CAWNPRGYWSNQPQHF
TRBV5-6	TRBD1	once	TRBJ1-1	TGTGCCAGCAGCTTGCCGGGACAGGGCCCAGATGGAGCTTTCTTT	CASSLPGQGPDGAFF
TRBV30	TRBD1	.	TRBJ2-7	TGTGCCTGGAGCGGACAGGGGAGGAACGAGCAGTACTTC	CAWSGQGRNEQYF
TRBV11-2	TRBD1	.	TRBJ2-1	TGTGCCAGCAGCTTAGATCGGATCAGGGGGCCTTACAATGAGCAGTTCTTC	CASSLDRIRGPYNEQFF
TRBV5-5	.	.	TRBJ2-5	TGTGCCAGCAGCTTCCCCTCGAGTATAGAGACCCAGTACTTC	CASSFPSSIETQYF
TRBV28	TRBD2	.	TRBJ2-3	TGTGCCAGCAGTCTTTGGCGGGAGAGAACAGATACGCAGTATTTT	CASSLWRERTDTQYF
TRBV7-9	.	once	TRBJ1-4	TGTGCCAGCAGCCGAGACGCGAACAATGAAAAACTGTTTTTT	CASSRDANNEKLFF
TRBV7-9	.	.	TRBJ2-7	TGTGCCAGCAGCTCTCCCCCTCAGCGGCCCTACGAGCAGTACTTC	CASSSPPQRPYEQYF
TRBV28	.	.	TRBJ1-4	TGTGCCAGCAGTATCGCCCAGGGTCGTAGTGAAAAACTGTTTTTT	CASSIAQGRSEKLFF
TRBV5-1	.	.	TRBJ1-4	TGCGCCAGCAGTCCTTTGGAGGCGCGAGGTGAAAAACTGTTTTTT	CASSPLEARGEKLFF
TRBV2	.	.	TRBJ1-5	TGTGCCAGCAGTCCCAGTGTTCAGCCCCAGCATTTT	CASSPSVQPQHF
TRBV5-1	.	.	TRBJ2-5	TGCGCCAGCAGCTTGGACGGGACCCCGCAAGAGACCCAGTACTTC	CASSLDGTPQETQYF
TRBV10-3	TRBD1	.	TRBJ1-2	TGTGCCATCAGTGGACAGGGGTGGAACTATGGCTACACCTTC	CAISGQGWNYGYTF
TRBV11-3	.	.	TRBJ2-3	TGTGCCAGCAGCTTACTAAGAACTCATACGCAGTATTTT	CASSLLRTHTQYF
TRBV10-3	.	.	TRBJ1-2	TGTGCCATCAGGCCAGGGGATAACTATGGCTACACCTTC	CAIRPGDNYGYTF
TRBV5-1	.	.	TRBJ2-7	TGCGCCAGCAGCTTGGAGGTCTCTCCCCAGGTACTGTACTTC	CASSLEVSPQVLYF
TRBV6-5	TRBD2	.	TRBJ2-7	TGTGCCAGCAAAGCGGGGGCCGCTTTCGAGCAGTACTTC	CASKAGAAFEQYF
TRBV5-1	.	.	TRBJ2-1	TGCGCCAGCAGCTTGGTAGGAGGGTCCGGTGAGCAGTTCTTC	CASSLVGGSGEQFF
TRBV18	TRBD2	.	TRBJ2-3	TGTGCCAGCTCATCGTCTAGCGGGAGCACAGATACGCAGTATTTT	CASSSSSGSTDTQYF
TRBV6-2/TRBV6-3	.	.	TRBJ1-4	TGTGCCAGCAGTTCCTGGGCCGCCACCCCAACTAATGAAAAACTGTTTTTT	CASSSWAATPTNEKLFF
TRBV27	.	once	TRBJ2-4	TGTGCCAGCAGTTTCGCGGGTAGAAACATTCAGTACTTC	CASSFAGRNIQYF
TRBV7-2	.	.	TRBJ2-7	TGTGCCAGCAGCCTAAGGGAGGGGGGTTATTACGAGCAGTACTTC	CASSLREGGYYEQYF
TRBV29-1	.	.	TRBJ1-4	TGCAGCGTCCCGGCCAGGGGCAGAGATGAAAAACTGTTTTTT	CSVPARGRDEKLFF
TRBV7-9	TRBD1	.	TRBJ1-4	TGTGCCAGCAGTCCCCTCGGACAGGGGGGAAAACTGTTTTTT	CASSPLGQGGKLFF
TRBV5-6	TRBD1	.	TRBJ2-6	TGTGCCAGCAGCCCTAGACCGGGACAGGGTACGGGGGCCAACGTCCTGACTTTC	CASSPRPGQGTGANVLTF
TRBV4-1	.	.	TRBJ2-7	TGCGCCAGCAGCCGGACAGAAGGTCCCCCTCTCTACGAGCAGTACTTC	CASSRTEGPPLYEQYF
TRBV6-2/TRBV6-3	.	.	TRBJ1-5	TGTGCCAGCAGTCCCCCGGGCGGGTGGCTTTTGGTATCAGGTCAGCCCCAGCATTTT	CASSPPGGWLLVSGQPQHF